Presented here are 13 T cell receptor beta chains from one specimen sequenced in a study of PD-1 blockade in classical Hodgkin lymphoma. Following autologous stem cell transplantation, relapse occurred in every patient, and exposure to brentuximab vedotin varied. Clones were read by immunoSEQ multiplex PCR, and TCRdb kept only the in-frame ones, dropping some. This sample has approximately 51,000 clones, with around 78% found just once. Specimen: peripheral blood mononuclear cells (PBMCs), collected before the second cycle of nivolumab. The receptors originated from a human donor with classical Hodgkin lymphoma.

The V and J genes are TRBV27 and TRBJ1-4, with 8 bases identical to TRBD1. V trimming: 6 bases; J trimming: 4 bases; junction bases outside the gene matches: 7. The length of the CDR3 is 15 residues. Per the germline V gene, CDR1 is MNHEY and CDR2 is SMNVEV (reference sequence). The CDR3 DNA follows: TGTGCCAGCAGGCTATCAGGGGGCAGTAATGAAAAACTGTTTTTT. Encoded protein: CASRLSGGSNEKLFF.

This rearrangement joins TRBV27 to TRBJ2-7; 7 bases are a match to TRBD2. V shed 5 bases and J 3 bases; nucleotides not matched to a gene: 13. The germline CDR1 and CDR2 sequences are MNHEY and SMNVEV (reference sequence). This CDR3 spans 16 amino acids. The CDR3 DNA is TGTGCCAGCAGTGGGAGGGTGACGCTGGAGGTCTACGAGCAGTACTTC. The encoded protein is CASSGRVTLEVYEQYF.

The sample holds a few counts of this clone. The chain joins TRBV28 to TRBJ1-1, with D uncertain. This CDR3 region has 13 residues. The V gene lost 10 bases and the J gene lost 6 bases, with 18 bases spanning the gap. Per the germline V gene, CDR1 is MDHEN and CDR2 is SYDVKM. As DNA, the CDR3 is TGTGCCACTTTTCCCCCCAGTAGGGCTGAAGCTTTCTTT. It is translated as CATFPPSRAEAFF.

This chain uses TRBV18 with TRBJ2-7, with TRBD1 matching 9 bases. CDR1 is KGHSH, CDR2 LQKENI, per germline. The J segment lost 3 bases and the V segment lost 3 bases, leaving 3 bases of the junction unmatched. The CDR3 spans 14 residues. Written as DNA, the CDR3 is TGTGCCAGCTCACCTTTGGACAGGGGCTACGAGCAGTACTTC. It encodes CASSPLDRGYEQYF.

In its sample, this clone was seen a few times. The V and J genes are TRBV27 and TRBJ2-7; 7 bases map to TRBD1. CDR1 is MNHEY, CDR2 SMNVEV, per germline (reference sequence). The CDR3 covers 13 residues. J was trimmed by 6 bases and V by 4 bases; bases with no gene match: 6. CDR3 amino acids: CASSSRQGGEQYF. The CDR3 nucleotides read TGTGCCAGCAGTTCTAGACAGGGTGGCGAGCAGTACTTC.

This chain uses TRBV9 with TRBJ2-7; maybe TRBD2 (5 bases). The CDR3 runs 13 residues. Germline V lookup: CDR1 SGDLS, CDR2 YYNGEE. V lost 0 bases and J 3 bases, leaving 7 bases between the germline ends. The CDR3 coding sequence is TGTGCCAGCAGCGTAGGGACTTTCTACGAGCAGTACTTC. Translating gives CASSVGTFYEQYF.

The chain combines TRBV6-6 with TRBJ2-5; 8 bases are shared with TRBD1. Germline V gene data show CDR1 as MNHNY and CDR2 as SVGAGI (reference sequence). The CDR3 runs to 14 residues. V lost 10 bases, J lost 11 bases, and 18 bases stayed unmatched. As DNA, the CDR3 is TGTGCCAATCCAACCCCCGGGACAGGTCGCAAGCAGTACTTC. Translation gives CANPTPGTGRKQYF.

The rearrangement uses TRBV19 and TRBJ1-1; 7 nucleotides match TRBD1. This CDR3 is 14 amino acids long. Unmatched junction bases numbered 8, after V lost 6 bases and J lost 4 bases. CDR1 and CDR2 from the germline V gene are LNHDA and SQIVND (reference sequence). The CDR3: CASRLDRVPTEAFF. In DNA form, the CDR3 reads TGTGCCAGTAGACTTGACAGGGTCCCCACTGAAGCTTTCTTT. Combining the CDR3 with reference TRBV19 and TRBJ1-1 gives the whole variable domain DGGITQSPKYLFRKEGQNVTLSCEQNLNHDAMYWYRQDPGQGLRLIYYSQIVNDFQKGDIAEGYSVSREKKESFPLTVTSAQKNPTAFYLCASRLDRVPTEAFFGQGTRLTVV.

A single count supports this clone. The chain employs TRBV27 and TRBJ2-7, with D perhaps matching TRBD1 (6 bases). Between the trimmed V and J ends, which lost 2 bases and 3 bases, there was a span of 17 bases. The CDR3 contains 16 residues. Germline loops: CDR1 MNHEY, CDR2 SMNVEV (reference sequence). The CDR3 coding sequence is TGTGCCAGCAGTTTAGGGCGACAGGCCGTGGGCTACGAGCAGTACTTC. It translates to CASSLGRQAVGYEQYF.

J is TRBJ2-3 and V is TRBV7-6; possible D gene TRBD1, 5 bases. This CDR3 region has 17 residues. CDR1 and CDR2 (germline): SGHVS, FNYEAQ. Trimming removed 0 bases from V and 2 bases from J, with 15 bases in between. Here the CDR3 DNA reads TGTGCCAGCAGCTTAGCGGAGAGGAACAGGCCCACAGATACGCAGTATTTT. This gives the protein CASSLAERNRPTDTQYF.

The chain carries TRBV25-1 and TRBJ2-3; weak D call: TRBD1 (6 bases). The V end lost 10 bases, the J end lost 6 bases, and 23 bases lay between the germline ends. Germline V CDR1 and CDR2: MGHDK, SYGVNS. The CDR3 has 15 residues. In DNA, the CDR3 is TGTGCCACCCCAGGGGCGGATCCCTCTTACGATACGCAGTATTTT. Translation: CATPGADPSYDTQYF.

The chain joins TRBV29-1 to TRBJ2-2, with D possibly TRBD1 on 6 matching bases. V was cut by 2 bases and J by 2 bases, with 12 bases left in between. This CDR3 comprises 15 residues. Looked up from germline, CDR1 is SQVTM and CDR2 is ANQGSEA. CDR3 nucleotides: TGCAGCGTTGAAAAACAGGGATCTAACACCGGGGAGCTGTTTTTT. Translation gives CSVEKQGSNTGELFF.

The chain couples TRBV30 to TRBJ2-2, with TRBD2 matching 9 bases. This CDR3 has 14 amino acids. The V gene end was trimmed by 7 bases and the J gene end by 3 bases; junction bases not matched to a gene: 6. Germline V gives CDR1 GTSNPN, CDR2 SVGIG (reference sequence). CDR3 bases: TGTGCCTTACAGGGACTAGCAGACACCGGGGAGCTGTTTTTT. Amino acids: CALQGLADTGELFF.